Listed here are 27 T cell receptor beta chains from one sample, sequenced in a study of patients and donors after allogeneic stem cell transplantation. TCRdb itself ran the RT-PCR reads through MiXCR, one entry per CDR3 protein. The sample holds 20,000 to 30,000 distinct CDR3 sequences, about 45% seen once. Sequences were obtained from blood, either unsorted or a sorted T cell fraction (not recorded which). The receptors originated from a human donor who was either an allogeneic HSCT recipient or a stem cell or donor lymphocyte infusion donor (not recorded which). It is not recorded whose cells these are; they may come from a transplant donor.

This chain joins TRBV7-9 and TRBJ2-2; no reliable D call. The germline gives CDR1 SEHNR, CDR2 FQNEAQ (reference sequence). V lost 1 base to trimming and J lost 0 bases, with 6 bases between them. The CDR3 length is 15 residues. CDR3 bases: TGTGCCAGCAGCTTAGATAGGTCGAACACCGGGGAGCTGTTTTTT. It codes for CASSLDRSNTGELFF. Full variable domain (remainder filled in from reference TRBV7-9 and TRBJ2-2): DTGVSQNPRHKITKRGQNVTFRCDPISEHNRLYWYRQTLGQGPEFLTYFQNEAQLEKSRLLSDRFSAERPKGSFSTLEIQRTEQGDSAMYLCASSLDRSNTGELFFGEGSRLTVL.

The rearrangement links TRBV20-1 to TRBJ2-1; 7 positions match TRBD1. Germline trimming cut 2 bases from V and 5 bases from J; bases unmatched to any gene: 9. The CDR3 is 15 amino acids. From germline, CDR1 is DFQATT and CDR2 SNEGSKA (reference sequence). Here the CDR3 DNA reads TGCAGTGCTAGAAACCAGGGGGATGGCGACAATGAGCAGTTCTTC. Its protein is CSARNQGDGDNEQFF.

The chain combines TRBV20-1 with TRBJ2-7; D call uncertain. The CDR3 runs to 14 residues. V lost 4 bases, J lost 2 bases, and 15 bases lay in between. Germline CDR1 and CDR2: DFQATT and SNEGSKA (reference sequence). The CDR3 nucleotides read TGCAGTGCTACGGGTGGGCGGTGGGCCTACGAGCAGTACTTC. This sequence encodes CSATGGRWAYEQYF.

The gene calls are TRBV6-5 and TRBJ2-7; TRBD2 matches 9 bases. Trimming removed 2 bases from V and 11 bases from J; junction bases left unmatched: 10. CDR3 size: 14 residues. Germline V CDR1 and CDR2: MNHEY, SVGAGI. CDR3 in DNA: TGTGCCAGCAGTTACGCTAGCGGGGACGGAGAGGAGTACTTC. Its protein product is CASSYASGDGEEYF.

This clonotype has a single count. CDR3 sequence reads: CATSDSGTQRNNEQFF. The CDR3 DNA reads as TGTGCCACCAGTGACTCCGGGACACAGAGAAATAATGAGCAGTTCTTC. This chain joins TRBV24-1 and TRBJ2-1; TRBD1 is a possible D gene (6 bases). This CDR3 is 16 amino acids long. Trimming cost V 4 bases and J 7 bases, with 19 bases left between them. The V gene's germline CDR1 is KGHDR and CDR2 SFDVKD.

This clonotype has only one observation. The chain joins TRBV5-1 to TRBJ1-1; TRBD1 agrees at 7 bases. Germline V gene sequence: CDR1 SGHRS, CDR2 YFSETQ. The V gene end was trimmed by 4 bases and the J gene end by 2 bases; junction bases not matched to a gene: 11. There are 16 residues in the CDR3. Here the CDR3 reads CASSPGTVIGNTEAFF. CDR3 DNA: TGCGCCAGCAGCCCTGGGACAGTAATTGGTAACACTGAAGCTTTCTTT.

This clonotype was seen a single time. This chain uses TRBV7-3 with TRBJ2-3; no clear D gene. Germline CDR1 SGHTA, CDR2 FQGTGA. V lost 2 bases, J lost 4 bases, and 4 bases lay in between. There are 12 residues in the CDR3. The CDR3 nucleotides are TGTGCCAGCAGCTTAGGGGCAGATACGCAGTATTTT. Translated: CASSLGADTQYF.

This clonotype was counted a few times. This sequence joins TRBV20-1 and TRBJ2-7; the D is unclear. Trimming cost V 4 bases and J 1 base, with 14 bases left between them. There are 14 residues in the CDR3. The germline gives CDR1 DFQATT, CDR2 SNEGSKA (reference sequence). The CDR3 DNA is TGCAGTGCTATGGAAGGGTTTAGTTCCTACGAGCAGTACTTC. As protein: CSAMEGFSSYEQYF.

The chain carries TRBV25-1 and TRBJ1-2, with D possibly being TRBD1 (5 bases). With 5 bases removed from V and 4 bases from J, the gap between germline ends came to 8 bases. Looked up from germline, CDR1 is MGHDK and CDR2 is SYGVNS. The CDR3 runs to 12 residues. The CDR3 DNA sequence: TGTGCCAGCAGTCTGGGACTCTATGGCTACACCTTC. Protein: CASSLGLYGYTF.

The genes are TRBV6-5 and TRBJ2-2; D might be TRBD1 (5 bases). The CDR3 has 14 amino acids. V lost 6 bases and J lost 1, with 9 bases in between. From germline, CDR1 is MNHEY and CDR2 SVGAGI. The CDR3 spells CASRDGQNTGELFF. As DNA, the CDR3 is TGTGCCAGCAGAGACGGACAGAACACCGGGGAGCTGTTTTTT.

This clonotype was seen a few times. V gene TRBV7-3 combines with J gene TRBJ1-2; no firm D call. This CDR3 is built from 14 residues. Trimming cost V 2 bases and J 5 bases, with 12 bases left between them. Germline CDR1 reads SGHTA; CDR2 reads FQGTGA. The DNA for the CDR3 is TGTGCCAGCAGCTTAGGTCCCGGACGGTATGGCTACACCTTC. Its protein product is CASSLGPGRYGYTF.

The V gene is TRBV7-8, the J gene TRBJ1-1, with 7 positions matching TRBD1. Trimming at V came to 5 bases and at J to 1 base, leaving 7 bases not matched to a gene. Germline V lookup: CDR1 SGHVS, CDR2 FQNEAQ. This CDR3 has 15 amino acids. CDR3 loop: CASSLGTAPNTEAFF. The CDR3 region has the DNA TGTGCCAGCAGCCTGGGGACAGCCCCGAACACTGAAGCTTTCTTT.

This clonotype was detected only a few times. V gene TRBV18 combines with J gene TRBJ1-4, with no clear D. CDR1 is KGHSH, CDR2 LQKENI, per germline. V lost 6 bases and J lost 8, with 19 bases in between. The CDR3 runs 15 residues. The chain's CDR3 is CASSLPPSPGEKLFF. The CDR3 region has the DNA TGTGCCAGCTCGCTTCCACCTTCACCGGGGGAAAAACTGTTTTTT.

CDR3 in amino acids: CASSRGHLKRNTEAFF. The CDR3 nucleotides are TGTGCCAGCAGCCGTGGACATTTAAAGCGGAACACTGAAGCTTTCTTT. The V and J genes are TRBV7-9 and TRBJ1-1; weak D call: TRBD1 (5 bases). This CDR3 is 16 amino acids long. Trimming left V 5 bases short and J 1 base short, with 17 bases between. Looked up from germline, CDR1 is SEHNR and CDR2 is FQNEAQ (reference sequence).

The chain joins TRBV3-1 to TRBJ1-2; 7 nucleotides line up with TRBD1. The CDR3 loop spans 15 amino acids. Germline assignment: CDR1 LGHDT and CDR2 YNNKEL (reference sequence). The ends lost 4 bases at V and 4 bases at J; junction bases unmatched: 9. This CDR3 reads CASSPRRAGGYGYTF. In DNA, the CDR3 is TGTGCCAGCAGCCCACGACGGGCAGGGGGCTATGGCTACACCTTC.

This clonotype has just a few counts. The chain carries TRBV4-1 and TRBJ1-2; D is uncertain. Germline lookup yields CDR1 MGHRA and CDR2 YSYEKL. V was clipped by 1 base and J by 2 bases, with 11 bases between them. CDR3 length: 15 residues. Here the CDR3 reads CASSQASTVNYGYTF. As DNA, the CDR3 is TGCGCCAGCAGCCAAGCATCTACGGTCAACTATGGCTACACCTTC.

The V gene is TRBV2, the J gene TRBJ1-1, with D possibly TRBD1 on 6 matching bases. Germline CDR1 and CDR2: SNHLY and FYNNEI. V shed 6 bases and J shed 1 base, with 9 bases lying between them. The CDR3 extends over 13 amino acids. In nucleotides, the CDR3 is TGTGCCAGCAGCGGACAGCCGAACACTGAAGCTTTCTTT. Protein product: CASSGQPNTEAFF.

The chain employs TRBV7-9 and TRBJ1-5; no definite D call. The CDR3 covers 12 residues. Trimming took 5 bases from V and 0 from J, leaving 2 bases between them. Per germline, CDR1 SEHNR and CDR2 FQNEAQ (reference sequence). CDR3 region: CASSNSNQPQHF. Written as DNA, the CDR3 is TGTGCCAGCAGCAATAGCAATCAGCCCCAGCATTTT.

This clonotype has more than one count but fewer than ten. V usage is TRBV6-6 and J usage is TRBJ1-2; D ambiguous. Trimming cost V 3 bases and J 3 bases, with 14 bases left between them. The CDR3 is 15 residues long. CDR1 MNHNY and CDR2 SVGAGI come from the germline V gene (reference sequence). For the CDR3, the DNA is TGTGCCAGCAGTTATGGTCACAGTGGATACTATGGCTACACCTTC. Its protein is CASSYGHSGYYGYTF.

The chain employs TRBV5-6 and TRBJ1-4; unclear D gene. The CDR3 covers 17 residues. V dropped 0 bases and J dropped 1 base, with 13 bases sitting between them. The germline V gene encodes CDR1 SGHDT and CDR2 YYEEEE. The CDR3 region has the DNA TGTGCCAGCAGCTTGGCCGGGATTTGGGGAACTAATGAAAAACTGTTTTTT. Amino acids: CASSLAGIWGTNEKLFF.

V and J are TRBV9 and TRBJ2-1, with 9 bases matching TRBD2. The germline gives CDR1 SGDLS, CDR2 YYNGEE. The CDR3 loop spans 17 amino acids. The V gene end was trimmed by 1 base and the J gene end by 2 bases; junction bases not matched to a gene: 7. The CDR3 nucleotides are TGTGCCAGCAGCGTAACCCCGACTAGCGGTCCCTACAATGAGCAGTTCTTC. This sequence encodes CASSVTPTSGPYNEQFF.

This rearrangement joins TRBV6-2 or TRBV6-3 to TRBJ2-1; 10 nucleotides agree with TRBD2. J gave up 5 bases and V 6 bases, and 7 bases lay outside the gene matches. Looked up from germline, CDR1 is MNHEY and CDR2 is SVGEGT. The CDR3 runs 15 residues. The CDR3 coding sequence is TGTGCCAGCAGACGTCTAGCGGGAGTCAACAATGAGCAGTTCTTC. Its protein is CASRRLAGVNNEQFF.

This clonotype was observed a few times. The J gene is TRBJ1-1, the V gene TRBV5-1; D possibly corresponds to TRBD1 (5 bases). This CDR3 has 16 residues. Germline V gene lookup returns CDR1 SGHRS and CDR2 YFSETQ. V gave up 3 bases and J gave up 0 bases, with 15 bases separating them. The CDR3 DNA follows: TGCGCCAGCAGCTCAGGTGGGGCGGTTTTGAACACTGAAGCTTTCTTT. Translation gives CASSSGGAVLNTEAFF. Together with reference TRBV5-1 and TRBJ1-1, the CDR3 gives the full variable domain: KAGVTQTPRYLIKTRGQQVTLSCSPISGHRSVSWYQQTPGQGLQFLFEYFSETQRNKGNFPGRFSGRQFSNSRSEMNVSTLELGDSALYLCASSSGGAVLNTEAFFGQGTRLTVV.

This clonotype was recorded a few times. The chain has TRBV3-1 and TRBJ1-3; D is undetermined. The CDR3 is 12 residues long. The V end was cut by 7 bases, the J end by 0 bases, with 4 bases between. CDR1 and CDR2 from the germline V gene are LGHDT and YNNKEL (reference sequence). CDR3 residues: CASTHSGNTIYF. CDR3 coding DNA: TGTGCCAGCACCCACTCTGGAAACACCATATATTTT. Complete variable domain (other parts from reference TRBV3-1 and TRBJ1-3): DTAVSQTPKYLVTQMGNDKSIKCEQNLGHDTMYWYKQDSKKFLKIMFSYNNKELIINETVPNRFSPKSPDKAHLNLHINSLELGDSAVYFCASTHSGNTIYFGEGSWLTVV.

The sample holds a few counts of this clonotype. An end of the junction does not agree with germline; a read error may underlie this. The genes are TRBV7-9 and TRBJ1-2; no definite D call. The CDR3 extends over 13 amino acids. Germline lookup yields CDR1 SEHNR and CDR2 FQNEAQ (reference sequence). CDR3 protein: CASSSYLPGKDYF. DNA for the CDR3: TGTGCCAGCAGCTCCTACCTTCCTGGGAAAGACTACTTC. The entire variable domain, with the rest obtained from reference TRBV7-9 and TRBJ1-2, is as follows: DTGVSQNPRHKITKRGQNVTFRCDPISEHNRLYWYRQTLGQGPEFLTYFQNEAQLEKSRLLSDRFSAERPKGSFSTLEIQRTEQGDSAMYLCASSSYLPGKDYFGSGTRLTVV.

V is TRBV27 and J is TRBJ2-5; possibly TRBD1 or TRBD2 for D (5 bases each). Trimming stripped 1 base from V and 2 bases from J, with 5 bases between. In germline, CDR1 is MNHEY, CDR2 SMNVEV (reference sequence). The CDR3 runs 13 residues. The CDR3 is CASSLWGQETQYF. For the CDR3, the DNA is TGTGCCAGCAGTTTATGGGGGCAAGAGACCCAGTACTTC.

This clonotype appeared a few times. The V gene is TRBV10-3, the J gene TRBJ1-3, with a weak D call TRBD1 (5 bases). The CDR3 has 14 residues. V was shortened by 6 bases and J by 2 bases, with 11 bases between the two germline ends. The germline V gene has CDR1 ENHRY and CDR2 SYGVKD. The CDR3 reads CAISRSGAGNTIYF. CDR3 in DNA: TGTGCCATCAGCCGCTCGGGGGCTGGAAACACCATATATTTT.